These 32 T cell receptor beta chains share one sample of origin, sequenced in a study of cytomegalovirus exposure and HLA in healthy donors. Use of 60 Vbeta and 13 Jbeta primers characterized the PCR. TCRdb's copy holds only in-frame clones and misses some; the assay was immunoSEQ multiplex PCR. The sample yields around 110,000 clones, about four fifths seen once. Specimen: PBMCs. The receptor source for this set is a woman aged 18-30 years in good health and CMV-seronegative.

This chain links TRBV6-6 with TRBJ1-5; D is undetermined. Deletions cut 8 bases from V and 0 bases from J, with 14 bases between. Germline lookup yields CDR1 MNHNY and CDR2 SVGAGI (reference sequence). The length of the CDR3 is 15 residues. The CDR3 bases are TGTGCCAGCGCCTCTCTCACGGTTAGCAATCAGCCCCAGCATTTT. It codes for CASASLTVSNQPQHF.

The rearrangement links TRBV6-5 to TRBJ1-5, with 8 bases lining up with TRBD1. Germline CDR1 MNHEY, CDR2 SVGAGI. The CDR3 is 13 residues long. After removal of 6 bases from V and 8 bases from J, the junction contained 6 bases not matched to a gene. CDR3 in DNA: TGTGCCAGCAGCACGGCAGGGGGCGAGCCCCAGCATTTT. As protein: CASSTAGGEPQHF.

With respect to this clone: Other nucleotide sequences from this sample produce the same CDR3. The chain joins TRBV30 to TRBJ2-7, with TRBD2 as a possible D gene (6 bases). The CDR3 extends over 12 amino acids. V dropped 0 bases and J dropped 3 bases, with 6 bases sitting between them. Looked up from germline, CDR1 is GTSNPN and CDR2 is SVGIG (reference sequence). The CDR3 sequence is CAWSVGGYEQYF. DNA for the CDR3: TGTGCCTGGAGTGTGGGGGGCTACGAGCAGTACTTC. Full variable domain (rest looked up from reference TRBV30 and TRBJ2-7): SQTIHQWPATLVQPVGSPLSLECTVEGTSNPNLYWYRQAAGRGLQLLFYSVGIGQISSEVPQNLSASRPQDRQFILSSKKLLLSDSGFYLCAWSVGGYEQYFGPGTRLTVT.

The chain joins TRBV5-1 to TRBJ2-6; possibly TRBD1 for D (5 bases). V was cut by 4 bases and J by 0 bases, with 14 bases left in between. From germline, CDR1 is SGHRS and CDR2 YFSETQ. The CDR3 loop spans 17 amino acids. The CDR3 DNA reads TGCGCCAGCAGCCCTGGCAGGGATGTCTCTGGGGCCAACGTCCTGACTTTC. This translates into CASSPGRDVSGANVLTF.

The V gene is TRBV7-9, the J gene TRBJ2-1, with 8 bases fitting TRBD2. V trimming: 1 base; J trimming: 2 bases; junction bases outside the gene matches: 1. The CDR3 spans 15 residues. Looked up from germline, CDR1 is SEHNR and CDR2 is FQNEAQ (reference sequence). The CDR3 sequence: CASSLGAGAYNEQFF. Written as DNA, the CDR3 is TGTGCCAGCAGCTTAGGAGCGGGGGCCTACAATGAGCAGTTCTTC.

Details on this clone: The sample holds other DNA sequences that translate to the same CDR3. This chain joins TRBV5-6 and TRBJ1-3, with D unclear. The CDR3 loop spans 12 amino acids. The germline V gene encodes CDR1 SGHDT and CDR2 YYEEEE. The V gene lost 3 bases and the J gene lost 4 bases, with 5 bases spanning the gap. The CDR3 sequence: CASSSQGNTIYF. The CDR3 nucleotides are TGTGCCAGCAGCTCACAAGGAAACACCATATATTTT.

This chain connects TRBV29-1 to TRBJ1-1; TRBD1 might be the D (5 bases). V gave up 1 base and J gave up 5 bases, with 8 bases separating them. This CDR3 spans 12 amino acids. Germline V gene sequence: CDR1 SQVTM, CDR2 ANQGSEA. CDR3 nucleotides: TGCAGCGTTGAAGGGGGCGAGACTGAAGCTTTCTTT. Translating gives CSVEGGETEAFF. Full variable domain (outside the CDR3, taken from reference TRBV29-1 and TRBJ1-1): SAVISQKPSRDICQRGTSLTIQCQVDSQVTMMFWYRQQPGQSLTLIATANQGSEATYESGFVIDKFPISRPNLTFSTLTVSNMSPEDSSIYLCSVEGGETEAFFGQGTRLTVV.

This chain joins TRBV5-1 and TRBJ2-7; no firm D call. The germline V gene has CDR1 SGHRS and CDR2 YFSETQ. The CDR3 extends over 14 amino acids. With 1 base removed from V and 3 bases from J, the gap between germline ends came to 11 bases. The CDR3 DNA reads as TGCGCCAGCAGCTTGAACAGTTTAGGCTACGAGCAGTACTTC. This sequence encodes CASSLNSLGYEQYF.

V usage is TRBV28 and J usage is TRBJ2-5; 9 nucleotides agree with TRBD1. Germline values: CDR1 MDHEN, CDR2 SYDVKM. V lost 6 bases and J lost 8; bases outside the gene matches: 4. There are 12 residues in the CDR3. CDR3 region: CASRHTGGTQYF. For the CDR3, the DNA is TGTGCCAGCAGACATACAGGGGGCACCCAGTACTTC.

The CDR3 DNA reads TGTGCCAGCAGTGAAGATTCCCTCTACAATGAGCAGTTCTTC. It translates to CASSEDSLYNEQFF. This sequence joins TRBV2 and TRBJ2-1; D gene uncertain. This CDR3 spans 14 amino acids. Germline V gives CDR1 SNHLY, CDR2 FYNNEI. V was pared by 1 base and J by 3 bases, with 7 bases between.

This clone was seen a handful of times. This chain uses TRBV28 with TRBJ2-5; D is perhaps TRBD2 (6 bases). The length of the CDR3 is 15 residues. The V end lost 3 bases, the J end lost 2 bases, and 13 bases lay between the germline ends. CDR1 and CDR2 (germline): MDHEN, SYDVKM. CDR3 nucleotide sequence: TGTGCCAGCAGTTTCGGGGGAACAGTTCAAGAGACCCAGTACTTC. This codes for CASSFGGTVQETQYF.

There are a few counts of this clone. The chain carries TRBV28 and TRBJ1-6; D may be TRBD1 (5 bases). The V and J ends lost 5 bases and 11 bases respectively, with 16 bases between them. The CDR3 runs 14 residues. Germline loops: CDR1 MDHEN, CDR2 SYDVKM. The CDR3 sequence: CASSPRGEWAPLHF. The CDR3 DNA is TGTGCCAGCAGTCCGCGGGGGGAATGGGCACCCCTCCACTTT.

V gene TRBV9 combines with J gene TRBJ2-3, with TRBD1 identical over 7 bases. Germline CDR1 is SGDLS and CDR2 is YYNGEE. Germline trimming cut 4 bases from V and 2 bases from J; bases unmatched to any gene: 4. This CDR3 is 14 amino acids long. In nucleotides, the CDR3 is TGTGCCAGCAGCCTAGGGGGCCCCACAGATACGCAGTATTTT. This translates into CASSLGGPTDTQYF. The full variable domain, in which reference TRBV9 and TRBJ2-3 provide the parts outside the CDR3, is DSGVTQTPKHLITATGQRVTLRCSPRSGDLSVYWYQQSLDQGLQFLIQYYNGEERAKGNILERFSAQQFPDLHSELNLSSLELGDSALYFCASSLGGPTDTQYFGPGTRLTVL.

The V and J genes are TRBV27 and TRBJ1-2, with TRBD1 matching 11 bases. Looked up from germline, CDR1 is MNHEY and CDR2 is SMNVEV (reference sequence). J gave up 8 bases and V 5 bases, and 16 bases lay outside the gene matches. The CDR3 runs 17 residues. The CDR3 DNA reads TGTGCCAGCAGTGAGTGGGCGGACAGGGGGCGAGTAGAAGGCTACACCTTC. Residues: CASSEWADRGRVEGYTF.

This clone was counted once. The gene calls are TRBV14 and TRBJ2-7; 8 bases line up with TRBD2. Germline V gene sequence: CDR1 SGHDN, CDR2 FVKESK. The CDR3 sequence is 15 residues long. V trimming: 4 bases; J trimming: 0 bases; junction bases outside the gene matches: 5. CDR3 residues: CASSRPGGTSYEQYF. In nucleotides, the CDR3 is TGTGCCAGCAGCCGACCGGGAGGGACCTCCTACGAGCAGTACTTC.

This clone was picked up one time. The J gene is TRBJ2-3, the V gene TRBV11-1, with a possible D match to TRBD2 (6 bases). Germline V gene sequence: CDR1 SGHAT, CDR2 FQDESV (reference sequence). This CDR3 contains 16 residues. With 1 base removed from V and 1 base from J, the gap between germline ends came to 12 bases. This CDR3 reads CASSLGGTFRTDTQYF. DNA for the CDR3: TGTGCCAGCAGCTTAGGCGGGACTTTCCGCACAGATACGCAGTATTTT.

The chain uses TRBV6-6 and TRBJ2-7; TRBD1 might be the D (6 bases). This CDR3 spans 13 amino acids. V shed 6 bases and J shed 4 bases, with 13 bases lying between them. Per germline, CDR1 MNHNY and CDR2 SVGAGI (reference sequence). For the CDR3, the DNA is TGTGCCAGCAGCTTACCGGGGACATACGAGCAGTACTTC. It translates to CASSLPGTYEQYF.

In its sample, this clone was seen once. Its ends do not fully match the called genes, so a read error is possible. J is TRBJ1-2 and V is TRBV6-6, with D unresolved. The CDR3 is made up of 11 amino acids. Germline CDR1 reads MNHNY; CDR2 reads SVGAGI (reference sequence). CDR3 sequence reads: CAGSYLEGYTF. CDR3 bases: TGTGCCGGCAGTTACCTGGAGGGCTACACCTTC.

The V gene is TRBV27, the J gene TRBJ1-5, with 7 positions matching TRBD1. Germline CDR1 reads MNHEY; CDR2 reads SMNVEV (reference sequence). After removal of 4 bases from V and 4 bases from J, the junction contained 1 base not matched to a gene. The CDR3 sequence is 13 residues long. The CDR3 protein is CASSSGQNQPQHF. The CDR3 region has the DNA TGTGCCAGCAGTTCGGGACAGAATCAGCCCCAGCATTTT.

This clone was counted once. CDR3 DNA sequence: TGTGCCAGCAGTTACAGCCGCGGTACTAACTATGGCTACACCTTC. As protein: CASSYSRGTNYGYTF. The rearrangement links TRBV6-5 to TRBJ1-2; D is ambiguous. The V and J ends lost 2 bases and 0 bases respectively, with 10 bases between them. This CDR3 comprises 15 residues. Germline V gene lookup returns CDR1 MNHEY and CDR2 SVGAGI.

The V and J genes are TRBV30 and TRBJ2-1, with D tentatively TRBD2 (6 bases). Germline CDR1 GTSNPN, CDR2 SVGIG (reference sequence). This CDR3 is built from 12 residues. V lost 3 bases, J lost 10 bases, and 13 bases lay in between. The CDR3 spells CAWSSGFEEQFF. The CDR3, as DNA: TGTGCCTGGAGCAGCGGGTTTGAGGAGCAGTTCTTC.

The V gene is TRBV18, the J gene TRBJ1-5; 7 nucleotides line up with TRBD1. The CDR3 extends over 15 amino acids. Germline V lookup: CDR1 KGHSH, CDR2 LQKENI. Trimming cost V 3 bases and J 3 bases; bases outside gene matches: 5. Here the CDR3 DNA reads TGTGCCAGCTCACCGTCACAGGGGATCAATCAGCCCCAGCATTTT. It specifies CASSPSQGINQPQHF.

This chain connects TRBV25-1 to TRBJ2-2; a weak D match, TRBD2 (7 bases). From germline, CDR1 is MGHDK and CDR2 SYGVNS. Trimming took off 0 bases at V and 1 base at J, with 15 bases between the two ends. CDR3 length: 18 amino acids. CDR3 loop: CASSEYGGRNQNTGELFF. The CDR3 region has the DNA TGTGCCAGCAGTGAATACGGGGGGCGCAACCAGAACACCGGGGAGCTGTTTTTT. Together with reference TRBV25-1 and TRBJ2-2, the CDR3 gives the full variable domain: EADIYQTPRYLVIGTGKKITLECSQTMGHDKMYWYQQDPGMELHLIHYSYGVNSTEKGDLSSESTVSRIRTEHFPLTLESARPSHTSQYLCASSEYGGRNQNTGELFFGEGSRLTVL.

This chain connects TRBV30 to TRBJ1-4; TRBD1 is a possible D gene (6 bases). The V gene lost 0 bases and the J gene lost 4 bases, with 6 bases spanning the gap. The CDR3 has 13 residues. Germline V gene data show CDR1 as GTSNPN and CDR2 as SVGIG (reference sequence). The CDR3 reads CAWSVQGNEKLFF. In DNA form, the CDR3 reads TGTGCCTGGAGTGTACAGGGTAATGAAAAACTGTTTTTT.

In regard to this clone: Other nucleotide sequences from this sample produce the same CDR3. The CDR3 here is CASSLDRGNTEAFF. The DNA of the CDR3 is TGCGCCAGCAGCCTGGACAGGGGGAACACTGAAGCTTTCTTT. The chain uses TRBV5-1 and TRBJ1-1; TRBD1 matches 9 bases. Per germline, CDR1 SGHRS and CDR2 YFSETQ. This CDR3 has 14 amino acids. The J segment lost 1 base and the V segment lost 4 bases, leaving 2 bases of the junction unmatched.

The CDR3 DNA follows: TGCGCCAGCAGACCTGGACAGGGTTTGAACACTGAAGCTTTCTTT. Translation: CASRPGQGLNTEAFF. V usage is TRBV4-1 and J usage is TRBJ1-1, with 8 bases aligning to TRBD1. V trimming: 6 bases; J trimming: 0 bases; junction bases outside the gene matches: 6. Germline CDR1 is MGHRA and CDR2 is YSYEKL. The CDR3 runs to 15 residues.

This chain links TRBV7-9 with TRBJ1-2; 8 bases map to TRBD1. V was pared by 4 bases and J by 4 bases, with 8 bases of the junction left unmatched. Germline CDR1 and CDR2: SEHNR and FQNEAQ (reference sequence). CDR3 length: 15 amino acids. In DNA, the CDR3 is TGTGCCAGCAGCTCAACCGGACAGGGCGGCTATGGCTACACCTTC. Its translation: CASSSTGQGGYGYTF. Full variable domain (remainder filled in from reference TRBV7-9 and TRBJ1-2): DTGVSQNPRHKITKRGQNVTFRCDPISEHNRLYWYRQTLGQGPEFLTYFQNEAQLEKSRLLSDRFSAERPKGSFSTLEIQRTEQGDSAMYLCASSSTGQGGYGYTFGSGTRLTVV.

This clone was counted between two and nine times. V and J are TRBV5-6 and TRBJ1-1; D may be TRBD1 (6 bases). CDR3 size: 17 residues. Germline CDR1 is SGHDT and CDR2 is YYEEEE. V was pared by 3 bases and J by 0 bases, with 18 bases between. CDR3 DNA: TGTGCCAGCAGCTCTCCCGGCTGGGACATCGTGAACACTGAAGCTTTCTTT. This codes for CASSSPGWDIVNTEAFF.

The chain joins TRBV11-2 to TRBJ2-1, with D maybe TRBD2 (6 bases). The length of the CDR3 is 14 residues. Germline CDR1 and CDR2: SGHAT and FQNNGV. Trimming took 1 base from V and 10 from J, leaving 14 bases between them. CDR3 sequence: CASSLVREVGEQFF. The CDR3 nucleotides are TGTGCCAGCAGCTTAGTCAGGGAGGTAGGCGAGCAGTTCTTC.

The J gene is TRBJ1-1, the V gene TRBV27; TRBD1 might be the D (5 bases). The CDR3 consists of 12 residues. The germline V gene has CDR1 MNHEY and CDR2 SMNVEV (reference sequence). V was cut by 5 bases and J by 6 bases, with 10 bases left in between. The DNA of the CDR3 is TGTGCCAGCAGTCGGGGGGGTTCTGAAGCTTTCTTT. Amino acids: CASSRGGSEAFF.

The rearrangement joins TRBV30 to TRBJ1-3; a possible D gene is TRBD1 (5 bases). The CDR3 contains 18 residues. The V end was cut by 8 bases, the J end by 0 bases, with 26 bases between. Germline V gene lookup returns CDR1 GTSNPN and CDR2 SVGIG (reference sequence). The CDR3 protein is CAGMISPRTPSSGNTIYF. The CDR3 region has the DNA TGTGCCGGGATGATCTCTCCTAGGACACCTTCCTCTGGAAACACCATATATTTT.

The chain has TRBV5-6 and TRBJ2-3, with 10 positions matching TRBD2. CDR3 length: 15 residues. Trimming at V came to 4 bases and at J to 5 bases, leaving 7 bases not matched to a gene. Germline CDR1 is SGHDT and CDR2 is YYEEEE. As DNA, the CDR3 is TGTGCCAGCAGCGAGAGCGGGGGGGCCTTAGATACGCAGTATTTT. It translates to CASSESGGALDTQYF.